The present TCR beta chain was sequenced within a study of neurological immune-mediated disorders. Germline CDR1 and CDR2: SGHRS and YFSETQ. V was pared by 0 bases and J by 10 bases, with 13 bases of the junction left unmatched. There are 16 residues in the CDR3. The authors made cDNA by 5'RACE with 10-nucleotide random UMIs. Every sequencing run generated in excess of 160 million TCR-beta sequences. These sequences covered 15-18 subjects. TCRdb recomputed calls from the 5' RACE reads with MiXCR, one row per CDR3 protein. The sample holds tens of thousands of distinct CDR3 sequences, roughly 4.3% seen once. Study-wide findings and caveats: While HTLV-1-associated myelopathy showed the greatest TCR clonal expansion, multiple sclerosis showed the least, falling below healthy controls. The absence of any CDR3 amino acid sequence shared by expanded clones across subjects suggests that repertoires were private in all groups.

This clonotype came up a few times. Its antigen remains unknown. Material for sequencing was PBMCs. The rearrangement joins TRBV5-1 to TRBJ2-1; 7 nucleotides line up with TRBD2. The receptor's source is a young man with multiple sclerosis. The CDR3: CASSLALASGPQEQFF. The CDR3 coding sequence is TGCGCCAGCAGCTTGGCTCTGGCTAGCGGTCCCCAAGAGCAGTTCTTC.